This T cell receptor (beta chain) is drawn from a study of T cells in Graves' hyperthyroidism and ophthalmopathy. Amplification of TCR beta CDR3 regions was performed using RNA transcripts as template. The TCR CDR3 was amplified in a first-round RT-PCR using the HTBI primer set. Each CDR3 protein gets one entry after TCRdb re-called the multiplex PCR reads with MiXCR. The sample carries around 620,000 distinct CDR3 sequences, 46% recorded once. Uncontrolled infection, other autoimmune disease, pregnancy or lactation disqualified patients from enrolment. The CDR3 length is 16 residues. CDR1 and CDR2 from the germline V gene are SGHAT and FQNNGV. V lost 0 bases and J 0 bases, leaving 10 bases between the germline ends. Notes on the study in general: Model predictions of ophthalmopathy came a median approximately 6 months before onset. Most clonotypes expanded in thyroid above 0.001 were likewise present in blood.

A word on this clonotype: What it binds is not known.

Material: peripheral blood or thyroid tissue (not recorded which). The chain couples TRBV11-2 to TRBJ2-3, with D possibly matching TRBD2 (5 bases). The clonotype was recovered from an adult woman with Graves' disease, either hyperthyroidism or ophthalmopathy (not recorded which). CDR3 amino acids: CASSLEGDSSTDTQYF. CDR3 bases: TGTGCCAGCAGCTTAGAGGGAGACTCTAGCACAGATACGCAGTATTTT.